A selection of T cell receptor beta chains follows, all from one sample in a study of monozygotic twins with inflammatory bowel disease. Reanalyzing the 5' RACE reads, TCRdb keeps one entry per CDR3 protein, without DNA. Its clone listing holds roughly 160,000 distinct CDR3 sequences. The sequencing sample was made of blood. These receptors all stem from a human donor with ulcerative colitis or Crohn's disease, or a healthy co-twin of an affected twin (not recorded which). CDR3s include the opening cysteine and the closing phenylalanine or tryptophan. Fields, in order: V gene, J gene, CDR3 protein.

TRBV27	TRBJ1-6	CASSSRGASPLHF
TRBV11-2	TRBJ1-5	CASSLKGDINQPQHF
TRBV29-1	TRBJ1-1	CSVAAGDIWNTEAFF
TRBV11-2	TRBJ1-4	CASSAGEGTNEKLFF
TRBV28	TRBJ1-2	CASSLSSGGASYGYTF
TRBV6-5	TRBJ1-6	CASSYSRGGGSPLHF
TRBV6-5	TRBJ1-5	CASSFRDNQPQHF
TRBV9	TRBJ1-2	CASSDRDGRLYGYTF
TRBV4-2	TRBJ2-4	CASSPPTGLENIQYF
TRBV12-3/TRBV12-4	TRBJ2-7	CASSLFEGQYF
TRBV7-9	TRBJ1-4	CASSRRSTATNEKLFF
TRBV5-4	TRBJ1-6	CASTRGVEDNSPLHF
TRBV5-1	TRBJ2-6	CASSLAVSGANVLTF
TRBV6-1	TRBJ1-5	CASSEAVGRADQPQHF
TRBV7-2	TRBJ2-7	CASSAAGRYYEQYF
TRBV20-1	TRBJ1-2	CSARGGDLSYGYTF